The present T cell receptor (beta chain) was sequenced within a study of blood T cell repertoires in COVID-19. Germline assignment: CDR1 LGHNA and CDR2 YNFKEQ. CDR3 size: 15 residues. The trim removed 1 base at V and 1 base at J, leaving 3 bases unmatched. Clones were read by immunoSEQ multiplex PCR, and TCRdb kept only the in-frame ones, dropping some. Of roughly 100,000 clones detected, about 89% appear once; the ten largest clones hold approximately 5.1%. The chain combines TRBV4-2 with TRBJ2-5, with 7 bases lining up with TRBD2. Sequencing input: peripheral blood. The sequence was obtained from a human donor in a cohort sampled during active COVID-19. In DNA form, the CDR3 reads TGTGCCAGCAGCCAAGGTAGCGGGCCCCAAGAGACCCAGTACTTC. Protein sequence: CASSQGSGPQETQYF.